This T cell receptor (beta chain) was found in a study of OX40 agonist ivuxolimab in advanced cancers. Study-wide background: Given to patients was ivuxolimab, an agonistic anti-OX40 (CD134) antibody.

CDR1 LGHNA and CDR2 YSLEER come from the germline V gene. With 0 bases removed from V and 3 bases from J, the gap between germline ends came to 15 bases. The CDR3 consists of 16 residues. The protocol was immunoSEQ multiplex PCR, while the TCRdb copy is restricted to in-frame clones and leaves out a portion. In the table there are tens of thousands of clones, about nine tenths of which are singletons. The V and J genes are TRBV4-3 and TRBJ2-7, with D tentatively TRBD1 or TRBD2 (5 bases each). The receptor's source is an adult with an advanced solid tumor such as melanoma, head and neck, liver or kidney cancer. Sequenced material: CD4+ or CD8+ T cells sorted from blood, taken in a trial of the OX40 agonist ivuxolimab. The CDR3 bases are TGCGCCAGCAGCCAAGATTTCGGGACGGCGAACTACGAGCAGTACTTC. It codes for CASSQDFGTANYEQYF.